Detailed here is one T cell receptor (beta chain). The antigen remains undetermined. V was shortened by 0 bases and J by 0 bases, with 9 bases between the two germline ends. Germline lookup yields CDR1 LGHNA and CDR2 YNFKEQ. The CDR3 contains 17 residues. The data originate from a study of T cells after yellow fever vaccination. Study summary: Preparation of the low-cell-number fractions used SMART-Seq v4 Ultra Low Input. The study, taken as a whole, reports: Contaminating bulk clonotypes could be abundant in FACS-sorted repertoires.

TCRdb passed the 5' RACE reads through MiXCR, listing each CDR3 protein once. This table has hundreds of thousands of distinct CDR3 sequences, roughly 3.9% appearing once. The TCR comes from a man younger than 35 who received the YFV17D yellow fever vaccine. This sample comprised PBMCs, obtained 5 days after the yellow fever booster vaccination. The V and J genes are TRBV4-2 and TRBJ1-6; the D is unclear. In DNA form, the CDR3 reads TGTGCCAGCAGCCAAGATCTTTGGAGCTCCTATAATTCACCCCTCCACTTT. It specifies CASSQDLWSSYNSPLHF.